The rows below give T cell receptor beta chains drawn from one sample of a study of technical replicates of blood from several donors. Produced via immunoSEQ multiplex PCR; TCRdb's table is partial and in-frame only. Of about 83,000 clones listed, 92% are singletons. The sequenced sample consisted of T cells isolated from PBMCs. Every receptor here comes from a human donor in good health. Both conserved end residues are part of each CDR3. A D gene is named only where the DNA matches it firmly. Some rows mark clone size as missing; the rest say once, few, many or name a class of expanded clone.

V,size,J,D,CDR3,DNA
TRBV7-7,-,TRBJ2-1,TRBD2,CASSLGTSGYNEQFF,TGTGCCAGCAGCTTAGGGACTAGCGGCTACAATGAGCAGTTCTTC
TRBV27,-,TRBJ2-1,TRBD1,CASRGQTSYNEQFF,TGTGCCAGCAGGGGACAGACTTCCTACAATGAGCAGTTCTTC
TRBV5-1,-,TRBJ2-3,-,CASSFGSTDTQYF,TGCGCCAGCAGCTTCGGGAGCACAGATACGCAGTATTTT
TRBV2,once,TRBJ1-5,TRBD1,CASRQGAGNQPQHF,TGTGCCAGCCGACAGGGGGCTGGCAATCAGCCCCAGCATTTT
TRBV11-2,few,TRBJ1-2,-,CASSLARQSYGYTF,TGTGCCAGCAGCTTAGCGCGACAGAGCTATGGCTACACCTTC
TRBV11-2,once,TRBJ2-2,-,CASTIRTTGELFF,TGTGCCAGCACCATTAGGACAACCGGGGAGCTGTTTTTT
TRBV5-1,-,TRBJ2-5,TRBD2,CASSLGGSGGFFQETQYF,TGCGCCAGCAGCTTGGGAGGTAGCGGGGGGTTCTTCCAAGAGACCCAGTACTTC
TRBV28,-,TRBJ2-1,TRBD2,CASAPGTSGRNEQFF,TGTGCCAGCGCCCCCGGGACTAGCGGGAGAAATGAGCAGTTCTTC
TRBV6-5,-,TRBJ1-2,-,CASSSAQGWGYTF,TGTGCCAGCAGTTCAGCACAGGGATGGGGCTACACCTTC
TRBV9,-,TRBJ2-5,-,CASSVGALRGVQETQYF,TGTGCCAGCAGCGTAGGGGCACTTCGCGGGGTACAAGAGACCCAGTACTTC
TRBV5-5,-,TRBJ2-7,-,CASSLVRGLGEQYF,TGTGCCAGCAGCTTGGTTAGGGGTCTCGGCGAGCAGTACTTC
TRBV28,-,TRBJ2-7,-,CASSSLRDTHYEQYF,TGTGCCAGCAGTTCCCTCCGAGACACCCACTACGAGCAGTACTTC
TRBV29-1,-,TRBJ2-1,TRBD2,CSVEGRTSGFSNEQFF,TGCAGCGTTGAAGGTCGGACTAGCGGCTTCAGCAATGAGCAGTTCTTC
TRBV5-1,-,TRBJ2-7,TRBD1,CASSLAGTGGEQYF,TGCGCCAGCAGCTTGGCGGGGACAGGGGGCGAGCAGTACTTC
TRBV7-9,-,TRBJ2-1,TRBD1,CASSIRSRGLYNEQFF,TGTGCCAGCAGCATAAGAAGCAGGGGGCTCTACAATGAGCAGTTCTTC
TRBV4-2,-,TRBJ2-7,TRBD1,CASSQAVDRGHEQYF,TGTGCCAGCAGCCAAGCCGTGGACAGGGGGCACGAGCAGTACTTC
TRBV27,-,TRBJ1-2,-,CASSSGYGYTF,TGTGCCAGCAGTTCGGGGTATGGCTACACCTTC
TRBV5-1,-,TRBJ1-1,-,CASSSEWGDTEAFF,TGCGCCAGCAGCTCGGAGTGGGGGGACACTGAAGCTTTCTTT
TRBV10-2,-,TRBJ2-2,-,CASSLRRRDTGELFF,TGCGCCAGCAGTCTACGGAGGAGAGACACCGGGGAGCTGTTTTTT
TRBV7-9,-,TRBJ2-7,TRBD1,CASSMGTGLPWSYEQYF,TGTGCCAGCAGCATGGGGACAGGCCTCCCTTGGTCTTACGAGCAGTACTTC
TRBV28,-,TRBJ2-7,TRBD1,CASSLDRDEQYF,TGTGCCAGCAGTTTGGACAGGGACGAGCAGTACTTC
TRBV11-3,-,TRBJ2-4,-,CASSFTENIQYF,TGTGCCAGCAGCTTCACAGAAAACATTCAGTACTTC
TRBV19,-,TRBJ2-6,TRBD2,CASSSIAGVSGANVLTF,TGTGCCAGTAGTTCGATAGCGGGAGTCTCTGGGGCCAACGTCCTGACTTTC
TRBV12-5,few,TRBJ2-1,TRBD1,CASGLLTPGQGYEQFF,TGTGCTAGTGGTTTGCTCACACCGGGACAGGGCTATGAGCAGTTCTTC